The rows below give T cell receptor beta chains drawn from one sample of a study of cytomegalovirus exposure and HLA in healthy donors. TCRdb's table, derived via immunoSEQ multiplex PCR, lists solely in-frame clones and lacks some. The repertoire includes 50,000 or so clones, about three quarters of them detected once, and 2.7% sits in the top ten. The sample taken for sequencing was PBMCs. The receptors derive from a middle-aged woman in good health and CMV-seropositive. The CDR3 runs from the conserved cysteine through the conserved F or W. Each record gives: V gene, D gene, clone size, J gene, CDR3 DNA, CDR3 protein. A D gene is named only where the DNA matches it firmly. Clone size is shown for a subset of rows, as once, few, many or a class of expanded clone.

V: TRBV7-2
D: .
size: .
J: TRBJ2-7
DNA: TGTGCCAGCAGCTCCAGCTCCTACGAGCAGTACTTC
CDR3: CASSSSSYEQYF

V: TRBV9
D: TRBD2
size: .
J: TRBJ2-7
DNA: TGTGCCAGCAGCGTAGGTGGATCCGGCGGGGGGACCTACGAGCAGTACTTC
CDR3: CASSVGGSGGGTYEQYF

V: TRBV5-5
D: .
size: .
J: TRBJ1-6
DNA: TGTGCCAGCAGCTTGGCAGGAGGAGCAGCCAGTTCACCCCTCCACTTT
CDR3: CASSLAGGAASSPLHF

V: TRBV29-1
D: TRBD1
size: .
J: TRBJ1-2
DNA: TGCAGCGTTTCCGGGACAGGGTTGTCTGGCTACACCTTC
CDR3: CSVSGTGLSGYTF

V: TRBV6-1
D: .
size: .
J: TRBJ1-5
DNA: TGTGCCAGCAGACTGGAGGACGGCGGGAGAGGGCCCCAGCATTTT
CDR3: CASRLEDGGRGPQHF

V: TRBV4-2
D: TRBD2
size: .
J: TRBJ2-3
DNA: TGTGCCAGCAGCCTCAGCGGGGCGGCCCCACGCGCAGATACGCAGTATTTT
CDR3: CASSLSGAAPRADTQYF

V: TRBV11-2
D: TRBD1
size: .
J: TRBJ2-1
DNA: TGTGCCAGCAGCCCTCAGGGGGCGAATGAGCAGTTCTTC
CDR3: CASSPQGANEQFF

V: TRBV4-2
D: TRBD1
size: .
J: TRBJ1-4
DNA: TGTGCCAGCAGCCAAGGGACAGGGGGCGCTTGGGCTAATGAAAAACTGTTTTTT
CDR3: CASSQGTGGAWANEKLFF

V: TRBV9
D: .
size: .
J: TRBJ1-1
DNA: TGTGCCAGCAGCGCTCGGCCAGGGTTCGCTGAAGCTTTCTTT
CDR3: CASSARPGFAEAFF

V: TRBV5-1
D: .
size: few
J: TRBJ2-7
DNA: TGCGCCAGCAGCAGTAACACAGGGACCTCCTACGAGCAGTACTTC
CDR3: CASSSNTGTSYEQYF

V: TRBV7-2
D: .
size: .
J: TRBJ1-1
DNA: TGTGCCAGCAGCCTTAAACAGGGATGGGGGACTGAAGCTTTCTTT
CDR3: CASSLKQGWGTEAFF

V: TRBV19
D: .
size: .
J: TRBJ1-4
DNA: TGTGCCAGTAGTATCGAGACGACTCGTCCTGAAAAACTGTTTTTT
CDR3: CASSIETTRPEKLFF

V: TRBV4-3
D: .
size: .
J: TRBJ2-1
DNA: TGCGCCAGCAGCGCCTTGACCGGGAATGAGCAGTTCTTC
CDR3: CASSALTGNEQFF

V: TRBV29-1
D: .
size: .
J: TRBJ2-3
DNA: TGCAGCTTTGACAGGATCACAGATACGCAGTATTTT
CDR3: CSFDRITDTQYF

V: TRBV4-2
D: .
size: .
J: TRBJ1-1
DNA: TGTGCCAGCAGCCAAGAAAGAGAGGGAAACACTGAAGCTTTCTTT
CDR3: CASSQEREGNTEAFF

V: TRBV10-2
D: .
size: few
J: TRBJ1-5
DNA: TGCGCCAGCAGTGATCAGGGGCTCCCCAATCAGCCCCAGCATTTT
CDR3: CASSDQGLPNQPQHF

V: TRBV27
D: TRBD2
size: .
J: TRBJ2-3
DNA: TGTGCCAGCAGTTACTTCACCCCTGGGACTAGCGGGGGGGTCCTCACAGATACGCAGTATTTT
CDR3: CASSYFTPGTSGGVLTDTQYF

V: TRBV5-1
D: TRBD1
size: few
J: TRBJ2-7
DNA: TGCGCCAGCAGCTTAAATCCGGGACAGGGGGTAAACGAGCAGTACTTC
CDR3: CASSLNPGQGVNEQYF

V: TRBV27
D: TRBD1
size: .
J: TRBJ2-7
DNA: TGTGCCAGCAGTTTAGACAGGGTGAACGAGCAGTACTTC
CDR3: CASSLDRVNEQYF

V: TRBV2
D: .
size: few
J: TRBJ2-3
DNA: TGTGCCAGCAGAGGGTCTGCGGGTACGCAGTATTTT
CDR3: CASRGSAGTQYF

V: TRBV6-1
D: TRBD2
size: .
J: TRBJ2-5
DNA: TGTGCCAGCAGACTAGCGGGACAAGAGACCCAGTACTTC
CDR3: CASRLAGQETQYF

V: TRBV7-8
D: .
size: .
J: TRBJ1-6
DNA: TGTGCCAGCAGCATTGGGGCGACGGATAATTCACCCCTCCACTTT
CDR3: CASSIGATDNSPLHF

V: TRBV28
D: TRBD2
size: .
J: TRBJ2-7
DNA: TGTGCCAGCAAGGTTCTCGGGACTAGCGGGGGGGCCAGCGAGCAGTACTTC
CDR3: CASKVLGTSGGASEQYF

V: TRBV29-1
D: .
size: .
J: TRBJ1-2
DNA: TGCAGCGTTGAAGATCGTAGGTCAGGGAAGTTCTATGGCTACACCTTC
CDR3: CSVEDRRSGKFYGYTF

V: TRBV12-2
D: .
size: .
J: TRBJ1-5
DNA: TGTGCAAGTCGCTTAGAGACAGAGCGAGATCAGCCCCAGCATTTT
CDR3: CASRLETERDQPQHF

V: TRBV18
D: .
size: once
J: TRBJ2-5
DNA: TGTGCCAGCTCACCACGACAGGCCCAGCGAGAGACCCAGTACTTC
CDR3: CASSPRQAQRETQYF